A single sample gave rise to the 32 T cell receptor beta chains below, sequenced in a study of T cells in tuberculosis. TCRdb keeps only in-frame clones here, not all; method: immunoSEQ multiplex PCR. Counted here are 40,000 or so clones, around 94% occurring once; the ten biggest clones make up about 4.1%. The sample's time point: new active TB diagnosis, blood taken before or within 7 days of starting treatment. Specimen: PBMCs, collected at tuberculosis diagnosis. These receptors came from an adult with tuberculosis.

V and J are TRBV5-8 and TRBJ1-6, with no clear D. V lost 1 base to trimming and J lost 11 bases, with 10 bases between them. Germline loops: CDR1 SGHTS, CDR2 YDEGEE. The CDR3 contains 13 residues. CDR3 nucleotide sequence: TGTGCCAGCAGCTTGAGGTACGGGGCACCCCTCCACTTT. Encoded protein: CASSLRYGAPLHF.

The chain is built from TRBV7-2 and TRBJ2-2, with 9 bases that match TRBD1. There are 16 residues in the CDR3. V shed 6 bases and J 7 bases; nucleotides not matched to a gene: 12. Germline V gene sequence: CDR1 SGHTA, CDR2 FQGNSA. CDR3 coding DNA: TGTGCCAGCAGTTCCGGGACAGGGTTGATTGGCGGGGAGCTGTTTTTT. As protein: CASSSGTGLIGGELFF.

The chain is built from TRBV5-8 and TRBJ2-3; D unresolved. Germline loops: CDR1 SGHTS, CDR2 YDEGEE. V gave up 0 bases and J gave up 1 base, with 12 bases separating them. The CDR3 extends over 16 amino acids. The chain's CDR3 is CASSLGFVVGTDTQYF. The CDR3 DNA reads TGTGCCAGCAGCTTGGGCTTCGTGGTAGGCACAGATACGCAGTATTTT.

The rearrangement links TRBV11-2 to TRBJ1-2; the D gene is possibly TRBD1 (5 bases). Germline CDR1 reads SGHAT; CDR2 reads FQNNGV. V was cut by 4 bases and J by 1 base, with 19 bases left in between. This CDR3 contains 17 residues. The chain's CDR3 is CASSSPIGRGVNYGYTF. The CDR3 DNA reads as TGTGCCAGCAGCTCCCCAATCGGGAGGGGAGTTAACTATGGCTACACCTTC. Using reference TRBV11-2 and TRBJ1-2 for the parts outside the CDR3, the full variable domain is EAGVAQSPRYKIIEKRQSVAFWCNPISGHATLYWYQQILGQGPKLLIQFQNNGVVDDSQLPKDRFSAERLKGVDSTLKIQPAKLEDSAVYLCASSSPIGRGVNYGYTFGSGTRLTVV.

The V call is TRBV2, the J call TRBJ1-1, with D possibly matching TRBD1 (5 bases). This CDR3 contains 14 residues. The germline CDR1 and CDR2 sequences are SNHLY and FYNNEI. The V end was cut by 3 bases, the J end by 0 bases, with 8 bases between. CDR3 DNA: TGTGCCAGCAGTGACAGGGCCATGAACACTGAAGCTTTCTTT. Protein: CASSDRAMNTEAFF.

CDR3 region: CASSVAVNEKLFF. As DNA, the CDR3 is TGTGCCAGCAGCGTAGCAGTTAATGAAAAACTGTTTTTT. V and J are TRBV9 and TRBJ1-4; no reliable D call. The germline CDR1 and CDR2 sequences are SGDLS and YYNGEE. V lost 0 bases and J 4 bases, leaving 4 bases between the germline ends. The CDR3 is 13 residues long.

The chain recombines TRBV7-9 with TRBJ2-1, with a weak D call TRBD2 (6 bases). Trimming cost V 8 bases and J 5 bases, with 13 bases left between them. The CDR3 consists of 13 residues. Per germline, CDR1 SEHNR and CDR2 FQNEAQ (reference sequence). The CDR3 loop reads CASFGGGDNEQFF. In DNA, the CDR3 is TGTGCCAGCTTCGGCGGAGGGGACAATGAGCAGTTCTTC. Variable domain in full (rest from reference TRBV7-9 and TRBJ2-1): DTGVSQNPRHKITKRGQNVTFRCDPISEHNRLYWYRQTLGQGPEFLTYFQNEAQLEKSRLLSDRFSAERPKGSFSTLEIQRTEQGDSAMYLCASFGGGDNEQFFGPGTRLTVL.

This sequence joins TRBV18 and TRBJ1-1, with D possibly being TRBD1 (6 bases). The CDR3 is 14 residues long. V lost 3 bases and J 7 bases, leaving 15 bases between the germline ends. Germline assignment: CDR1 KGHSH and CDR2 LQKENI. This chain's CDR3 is CASSPTAGVSEAFF. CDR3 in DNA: TGTGCCAGCTCACCTACGGCAGGGGTAAGTGAAGCTTTCTTT.

The CDR3 protein is CASSSRLAGGLEQFF. The CDR3 coding sequence is TGTGCCAGCAGTTCTCGACTAGCGGGGGGTCTTGAGCAGTTCTTC. This chain connects TRBV27 to TRBJ2-1; 13 nucleotides line up with TRBD2. From germline, CDR1 is MNHEY and CDR2 SMNVEV (reference sequence). CDR3 size: 15 residues. Germline trimming cut 4 bases from V and 9 bases from J; bases unmatched to any gene: 6.

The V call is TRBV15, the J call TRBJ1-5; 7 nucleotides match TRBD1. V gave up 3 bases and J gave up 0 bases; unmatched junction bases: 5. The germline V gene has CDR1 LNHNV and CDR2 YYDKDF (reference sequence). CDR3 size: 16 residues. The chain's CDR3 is CATSSWDRHSNQPQHF. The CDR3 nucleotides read TGTGCCACCAGCAGTTGGGACAGACATAGCAATCAGCCCCAGCATTTT. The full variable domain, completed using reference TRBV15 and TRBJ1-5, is DAMVIQNPRYQVTQFGKPVTLSCSQTLNHNVMYWYQQKSSQAPKLLFHYYDKDFNNEADTPDNFQSRRPNTSFCFLDIRSPGLGDTAMYLCATSSWDRHSNQPQHFGDGTRLSIL.

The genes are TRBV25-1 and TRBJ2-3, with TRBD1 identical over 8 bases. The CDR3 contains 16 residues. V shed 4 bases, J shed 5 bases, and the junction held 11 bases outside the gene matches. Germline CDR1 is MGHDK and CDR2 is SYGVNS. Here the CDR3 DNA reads TGTGCCAGCAGTGCGACAGGGGCCCGAACCAGAGATACGCAGTATTTT. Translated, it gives CASSATGARTRDTQYF. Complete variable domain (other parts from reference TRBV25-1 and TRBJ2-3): EADIYQTPRYLVIGTGKKITLECSQTMGHDKMYWYQQDPGMELHLIHYSYGVNSTEKGDLSSESTVSRIRTEHFPLTLESARPSHTSQYLCASSATGARTRDTQYFGPGTRLTVL.

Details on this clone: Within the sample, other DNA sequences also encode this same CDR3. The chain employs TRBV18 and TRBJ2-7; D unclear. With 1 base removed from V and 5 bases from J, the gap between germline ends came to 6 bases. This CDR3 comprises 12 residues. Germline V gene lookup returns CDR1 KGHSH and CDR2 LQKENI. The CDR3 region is CASSPQRNEQYF. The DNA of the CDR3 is TGTGCCAGCTCACCACAGAGGAACGAGCAGTACTTC.

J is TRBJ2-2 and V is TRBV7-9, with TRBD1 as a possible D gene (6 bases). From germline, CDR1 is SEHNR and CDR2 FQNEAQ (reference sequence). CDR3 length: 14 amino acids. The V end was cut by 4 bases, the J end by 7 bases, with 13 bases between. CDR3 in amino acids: CASSSRDILGELFF. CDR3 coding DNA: TGTGCCAGCAGCTCCCGGGACATTCTCGGGGAGCTGTTTTTT.

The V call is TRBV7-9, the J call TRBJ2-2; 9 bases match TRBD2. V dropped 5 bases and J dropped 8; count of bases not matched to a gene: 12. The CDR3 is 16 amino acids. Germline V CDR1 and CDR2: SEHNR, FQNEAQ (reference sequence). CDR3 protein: CASSPRGGGASGELFF. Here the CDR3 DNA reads TGTGCCAGCAGCCCCCGGGGCGGGGGGGCTTCGGGGGAGCTGTTTTTT.

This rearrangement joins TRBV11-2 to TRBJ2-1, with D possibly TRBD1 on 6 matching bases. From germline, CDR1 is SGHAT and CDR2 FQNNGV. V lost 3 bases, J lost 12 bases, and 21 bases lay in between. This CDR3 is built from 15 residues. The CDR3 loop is CASSFGTRGQQGQFF. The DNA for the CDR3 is TGTGCCAGCAGCTTCGGGACCAGGGGCCAGCAGGGGCAGTTCTTC.

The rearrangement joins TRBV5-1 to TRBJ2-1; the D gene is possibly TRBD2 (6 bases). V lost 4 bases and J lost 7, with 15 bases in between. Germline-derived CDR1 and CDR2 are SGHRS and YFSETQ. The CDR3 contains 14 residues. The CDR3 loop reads CASSPGTLGNEQFF. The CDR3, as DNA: TGCGCCAGCAGCCCCGGGACTCTAGGGAATGAGCAGTTCTTC.

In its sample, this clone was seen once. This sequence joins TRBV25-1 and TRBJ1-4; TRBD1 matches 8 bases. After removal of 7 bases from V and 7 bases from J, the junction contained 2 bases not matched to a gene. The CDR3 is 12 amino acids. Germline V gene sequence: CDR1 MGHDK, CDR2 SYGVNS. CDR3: CASNRGSEKLFF. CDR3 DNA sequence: TGTGCCAGCAACAGGGGGAGTGAAAAACTGTTTTTT.

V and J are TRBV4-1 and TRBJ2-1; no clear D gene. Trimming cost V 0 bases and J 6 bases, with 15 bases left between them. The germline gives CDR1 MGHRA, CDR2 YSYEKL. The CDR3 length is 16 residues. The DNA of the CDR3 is TGCGCCAGCAGCCAAGATCCCTTCTCTAGTGTCAATGAGCAGTTCTTC. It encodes CASSQDPFSSVNEQFF.

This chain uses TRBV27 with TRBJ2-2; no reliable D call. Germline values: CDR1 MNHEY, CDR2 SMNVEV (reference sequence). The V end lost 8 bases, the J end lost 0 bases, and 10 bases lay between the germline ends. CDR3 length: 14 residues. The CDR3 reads CASADIANTGELFF. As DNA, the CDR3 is TGTGCCAGCGCTGACATCGCGAACACCGGGGAGCTGTTTTTT.

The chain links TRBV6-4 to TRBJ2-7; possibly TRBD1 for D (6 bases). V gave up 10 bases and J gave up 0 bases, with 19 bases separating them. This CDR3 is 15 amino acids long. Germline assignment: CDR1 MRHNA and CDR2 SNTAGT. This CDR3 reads CANAEGDGSSYEQYF. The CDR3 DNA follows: TGTGCCAACGCTGAGGGGGACGGAAGCTCCTACGAGCAGTACTTC.

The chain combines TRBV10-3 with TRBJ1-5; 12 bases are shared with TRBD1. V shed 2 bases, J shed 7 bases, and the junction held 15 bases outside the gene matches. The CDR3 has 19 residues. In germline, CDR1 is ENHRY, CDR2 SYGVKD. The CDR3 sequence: CAISEAPSRDRGRGQPQHF. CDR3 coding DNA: TGTGCCATCAGTGAGGCTCCCTCACGGGACAGGGGGCGCGGACAGCCCCAGCATTTT.

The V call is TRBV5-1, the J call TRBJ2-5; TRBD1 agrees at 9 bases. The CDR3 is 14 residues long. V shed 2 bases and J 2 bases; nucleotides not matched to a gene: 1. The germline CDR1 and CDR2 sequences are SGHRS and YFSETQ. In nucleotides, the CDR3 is TGCGCCAGCAGCTTCGGACAGGGGCAAGAGACCCAGTACTTC. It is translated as CASSFGQGQETQYF.

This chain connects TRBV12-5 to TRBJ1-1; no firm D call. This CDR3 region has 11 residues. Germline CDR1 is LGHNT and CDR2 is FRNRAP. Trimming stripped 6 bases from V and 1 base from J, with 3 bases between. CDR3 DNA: TGTGCTAGTGGACAGAACACTGAAGCTTTCTTT. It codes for CASGQNTEAFF.

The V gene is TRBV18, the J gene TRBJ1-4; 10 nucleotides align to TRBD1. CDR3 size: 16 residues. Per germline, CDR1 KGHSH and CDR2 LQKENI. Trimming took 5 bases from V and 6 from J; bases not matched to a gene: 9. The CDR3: CASSANSGTGDEKLFF. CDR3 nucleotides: TGTGCCAGCTCAGCGAATTCCGGGACAGGGGATGAAAAACTGTTTTTT.

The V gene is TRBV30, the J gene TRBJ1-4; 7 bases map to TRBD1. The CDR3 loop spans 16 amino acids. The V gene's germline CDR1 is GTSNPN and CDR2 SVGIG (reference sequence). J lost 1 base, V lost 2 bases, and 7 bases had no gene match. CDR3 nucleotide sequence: TGTGCCTGGAGTTTAGGAGGGGGCCGAACTAATGAAAAACTGTTTTTT. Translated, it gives CAWSLGGGRTNEKLFF.

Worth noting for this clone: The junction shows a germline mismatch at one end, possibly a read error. In DNA, the CDR3 is TGTGCCAGCAGCCCCCTGACTAGCGGGGGGGCCTCCGACAATGAGCAGTTCTTC. Its translation is CASSPLTSGGASDNEQFF. This chain joins TRBV9 and TRBJ2-1; 14 bases match TRBD2. The CDR3 runs to 18 residues. From germline, CDR1 is SGDLS and CDR2 YYNGEE.

In DNA form, the CDR3 reads TGTGCCAGCAGTTTATCCCTCTTAGACAGGGTTGGTTTTACACTCTCTGGGGCCAACGTCCTGACTTTC. It is translated as CASSLSLLDRVGFTLSGANVLTF. V usage is TRBV28 and J usage is TRBJ2-6, with 7 bases fitting TRBD1. This CDR3 is built from 23 residues. The ends lost 1 base at V and 0 bases at J; junction bases unmatched: 21. Germline CDR1 MDHEN, CDR2 SYDVKM.

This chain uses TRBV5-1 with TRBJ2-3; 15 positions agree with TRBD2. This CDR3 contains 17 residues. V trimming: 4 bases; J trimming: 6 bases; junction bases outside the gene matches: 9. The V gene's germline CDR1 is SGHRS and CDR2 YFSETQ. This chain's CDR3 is CASSPRTSGGAMDTQYF. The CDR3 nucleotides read TGCGCCAGCAGCCCAAGGACTAGCGGGGGGGCAATGGATACGCAGTATTTT.

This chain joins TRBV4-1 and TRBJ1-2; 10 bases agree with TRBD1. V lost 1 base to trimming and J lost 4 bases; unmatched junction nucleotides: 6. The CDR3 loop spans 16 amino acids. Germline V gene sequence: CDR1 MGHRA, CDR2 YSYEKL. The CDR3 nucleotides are TGCGCCAGCAGCCAAGGGATGGGGACAGGGGCCTATGGCTACACCTTC. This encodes CASSQGMGTGAYGYTF.

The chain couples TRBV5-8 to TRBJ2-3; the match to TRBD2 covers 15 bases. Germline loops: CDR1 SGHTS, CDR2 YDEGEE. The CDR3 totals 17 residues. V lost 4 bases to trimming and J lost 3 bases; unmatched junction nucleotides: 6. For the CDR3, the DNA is TGTGCCAGCAGCAGAGGGACTAGCGGGGGGCGAACAGATACGCAGTATTTT. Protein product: CASSRGTSGGRTDTQYF.

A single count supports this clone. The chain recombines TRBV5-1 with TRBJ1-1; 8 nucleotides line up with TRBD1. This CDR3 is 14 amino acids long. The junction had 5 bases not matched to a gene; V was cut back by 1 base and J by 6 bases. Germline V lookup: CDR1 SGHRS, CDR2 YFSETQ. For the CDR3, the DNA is TGCGCCAGCAGCTTGTCAGGGGGCTTCTCTGAAGCTTTCTTT. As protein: CASSLSGGFSEAFF.

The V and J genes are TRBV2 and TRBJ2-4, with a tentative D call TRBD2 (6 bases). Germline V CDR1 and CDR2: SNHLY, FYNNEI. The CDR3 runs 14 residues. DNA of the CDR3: TGTGCGGGGCGGGGTGGGTTAGCCAAAAACATTCAGTACTTC. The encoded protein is CAGRGGLAKNIQYF.